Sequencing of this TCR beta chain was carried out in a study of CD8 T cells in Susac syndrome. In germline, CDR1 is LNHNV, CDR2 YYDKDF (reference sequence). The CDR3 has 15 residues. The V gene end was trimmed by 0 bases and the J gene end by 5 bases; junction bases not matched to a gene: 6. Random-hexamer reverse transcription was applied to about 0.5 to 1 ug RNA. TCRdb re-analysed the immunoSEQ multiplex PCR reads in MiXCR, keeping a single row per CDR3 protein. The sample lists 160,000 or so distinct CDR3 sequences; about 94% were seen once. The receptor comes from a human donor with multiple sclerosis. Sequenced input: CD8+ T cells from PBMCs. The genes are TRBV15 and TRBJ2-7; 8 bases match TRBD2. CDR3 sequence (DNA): TGTGCCACCAGCAGAGATCGGGAGGGTCGGGACGAGCAGTACTTC. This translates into CATSRDREGRDEQYF. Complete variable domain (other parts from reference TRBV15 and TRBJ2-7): DAMVIQNPRYQVTQFGKPVTLSCSQTLNHNVMYWYQQKSSQAPKLLFHYYDKDFNNEADTPDNFQSRRPNTSFCFLDIRSPGLGDTAMYLCATSRDREGRDEQYFGPGTRLTVT.